What follows describes a single TCR beta chain. The entry originates in a study of CD8+ T cells in alopecia areata. Extracted from the samples, RNA was reverse transcribed into cDNA to serve as the sequencing template. Sequencing used immunoSEQ multiplex PCR; TCRdb keeps in-frame clones, though not all of them. The sample has 100,000 to 120,000 clones; 45% to 65% are singletons. Documented treatment: oral pan-JAK inhibitor, 5-10 mg twice daily. The study team obtained lesional scalp punch biopsies and peripheral blood from alopecia areata patients. The CDR3 has 15 amino acids. V dropped 7 bases and J dropped 5; count of bases not matched to a gene: 13.

This receptor was obtained from a human donor with alopecia areata. The material sequenced was CD4+ T cells sorted from blood, taken at week 24, from a patient treated with tofacitinib. The chain has TRBV23-1 and TRBJ2-7, with 8 bases lining up with TRBD1. TRBV23-1 is an ORF; its function is uncertain. The CDR3: CASILRDRRRDEQYF. DNA of the CDR3: TGCGCCAGCATCCTGAGGGACAGGCGGAGGGACGAGCAGTACTTC.